These 15 T cell receptor beta chains were sequenced from one sample in a study of T-cell memory formation after mild COVID-19. TCRdb reanalysed the 5' RACE reads using MiXCR and keeps one entry per CDR3 protein. The sample consists of 250,000 to 300,000 distinct CDR3 sequences, 7.5% to 9.5% of them appearing once. Sequenced input: PBMCs or a T cell subset sorted from them (not recorded which). The receptors were gathered from a young man who had mild COVID-19 (a few samples of this study predate the infection). Cell type and time point are not known.

In this sample, this clonotype turned up many times. This chain links TRBV6-5 with TRBJ1-4; 8 bases are a match to TRBD1. The CDR3 is 14 amino acids. CDR1 is MNHEY, CDR2 SVGAGI, per germline. V was pared by 5 bases and J by 8 bases, with 7 bases of the junction left unmatched. The CDR3 DNA reads as TGTGCCAGCAGTCGGACAGGGTCAGACGAAAAACTGTTTTTT. This encodes CASSRTGSDEKLFF.

The V gene is TRBV20-1, the J gene TRBJ2-3; D perhaps matches TRBD2 (7 bases). Trimming removed 0 bases at V and 1 base at J, with 14 bases between. Germline values: CDR1 DFQATT, CDR2 SNEGSKA (reference sequence). The CDR3 runs to 16 residues. The CDR3 sequence is CSARDARGAGTDTQYF. The CDR3 coding sequence is TGCAGTGCTAGAGATGCTCGGGGGGCAGGCACAGATACGCAGTATTTT.

This clonotype occurred a few times. The chain employs TRBV12-3 or TRBV12-4 and TRBJ2-7; 10 nucleotides align to TRBD1. V trimming: 6 bases; J trimming: 5 bases; junction bases outside the gene matches: 7. The CDR3 is 14 residues long. The CDR3 loop is CASRSTGTGDEQYF. For the CDR3, the DNA is TGTGCCAGCAGGTCAACCGGGACAGGGGACGAGCAGTACTTC.

This clonotype has ten or more counts. The chain has TRBV5-1 and TRBJ1-1; D is uncertain. Trimming removed 0 bases from V and 1 base from J, with 10 bases in between. From germline, CDR1 is SGHRS and CDR2 YFSETQ. The CDR3 spans 15 residues. This CDR3 is CASSLVGVRNTEAFF. The DNA for the CDR3 is TGCGCCAGCAGCTTGGTTGGAGTCCGGAACACTGAAGCTTTCTTT.

In this sample, this clonotype turned up a few times. DNA for the CDR3: TGCGCCAGCAGCTTGGGACAGGGGTTCGACGAGCAGTACTTC. Protein: CASSLGQGFDEQYF. The chain is built from TRBV5-1 and TRBJ2-7; 8 nucleotides match TRBD1. The junction had 4 bases not matched to a gene; V was cut back by 0 bases and J by 5 bases. This CDR3 has 14 amino acids. CDR1 SGHRS and CDR2 YFSETQ come from the germline V gene.

This clonotype appeared many times. The gene calls are TRBV20-1 and TRBJ1-6, with a tentative D call TRBD1 (6 bases). V lost 6 bases, J lost 4 bases, and 13 bases lay in between. This CDR3 has 14 residues. Germline CDR1 DFQATT, CDR2 SNEGSKA (reference sequence). CDR3 sequence reads: CSALRQGYNSPLHF. CDR3 DNA sequence: TGCAGTGCGTTGAGGCAGGGGTATAATTCACCCCTCCACTTT.

This clonotype has at least ten counts. The chain links TRBV25-1 to TRBJ2-3, with 7 bases identical to TRBD2. Germline V gene data show CDR1 as MGHDK and CDR2 as SYGVNS. The CDR3 is 15 amino acids. J lost 5 bases, V lost 0 bases, and 5 bases had no gene match. The CDR3 region is CASSEYPGGKDTQYF. CDR3 bases: TGTGCCAGCAGTGAATACCCGGGGGGTAAAGATACGCAGTATTTT.

This chain connects TRBV19 to TRBJ2-7; 7 bases fit TRBD1. Trimming cost V 5 bases and J 5 bases; bases outside gene matches: 9. This CDR3 contains 14 residues. Germline assignment: CDR1 LNHDA and CDR2 SQIVND (reference sequence). CDR3 sequence: CASSRSDRVHEQYF. CDR3 nucleotides: TGTGCCAGTAGTCGAAGCGACAGGGTCCACGAGCAGTACTTC.

The rearrangement links TRBV19 to TRBJ2-7; D ambiguous. The V gene lost 5 bases and the J gene lost 0 bases, with 14 bases spanning the gap. Germline CDR1 reads LNHDA; CDR2 reads SQIVND (reference sequence). This CDR3 region has 15 residues. The CDR3 DNA is TGTGCCAGTAGTCCCCAGGCCCTCAGCTCCTACGAGCAGTACTTC. This encodes CASSPQALSSYEQYF. The entire variable domain, with the rest obtained from reference TRBV19 and TRBJ2-7, is as follows: DGGITQSPKYLFRKEGQNVTLSCEQNLNHDAMYWYRQDPGQGLRLIYYSQIVNDFQKGDIAEGYSVSREKKESFPLTVTSAQKNPTAFYLCASSPQALSSYEQYFGPGTRLTVT.

The table lists this clonotype with many counts. This chain joins TRBV24-1 and TRBJ2-3; possible D gene TRBD2, 6 bases. Germline values: CDR1 KGHDR, CDR2 SFDVKD. The CDR3 spans 16 residues. The germline V and J ends were trimmed by 1 base and 0 bases, with 10 bases remaining between them. CDR3 residues: CATSDFAAGSTDTQYF. CDR3 sequence (DNA): TGTGCCACCAGTGATTTTGCGGCGGGGAGCACAGATACGCAGTATTTT.

This chain links TRBV9 with TRBJ1-5, with unresolved D. Looked up from germline, CDR1 is SGDLS and CDR2 is YYNGEE. V shed 0 bases and J shed 7 bases, with 8 bases lying between them. This CDR3 comprises 13 residues. The CDR3 protein is CASSVAVGQPQHF. The CDR3 coding sequence is TGTGCCAGCAGCGTAGCAGTCGGGCAGCCCCAGCATTTT.

This clonotype occurred a few times. The V and J genes are TRBV7-9 and TRBJ2-6; D possibly matches TRBD1 or TRBD2 (5 bases each). Germline V CDR1 and CDR2: SEHNR, FQNEAQ (reference sequence). V lost 5 bases to trimming and J lost 2 bases, with 28 bases between them. This CDR3 has 21 residues. The CDR3 DNA sequence: TGTGCCAGCAGCGCTCTGACCCACACTGGGGGAGAGGACACTGGGGCCAACGTCCTGACTTTC. This encodes CASSALTHTGGEDTGANVLTF.

There are a few counts of this clonotype. This chain connects TRBV12-3 or TRBV12-4 to TRBJ2-5, with D hard to call. The CDR3 runs 13 residues. Between the trimmed V and J ends, which lost 1 base and 5 bases, there was a span of 8 bases. The CDR3 DNA is TGTGCCAGCAGTTTAGTTTCCATGGAGACCCAGTACTTC. Its translation: CASSLVSMETQYF.

This clonotype was detected ten times or more. The chain combines TRBV24-1 with TRBJ2-5; TRBD2 might be the D (6 bases). Germline-derived CDR1 and CDR2 are KGHDR and SFDVKD. V was shortened by 4 bases and J by 1 base, with 6 bases between the two germline ends. The length of the CDR3 is 13 residues. CDR3 nucleotides: TGTGCCACCAGTGACGGGAGCCAAGAGACCCAGTACTTC. Translation gives CATSDGSQETQYF.

The table lists this clonotype with a few counts. The V and J genes are TRBV7-6 and TRBJ1-1; TRBD1 matches at 7 bases. The CDR3 totals 16 residues. The V and J ends lost 5 bases and 0 bases, in that order; junction bases with no gene match: 9. In germline, CDR1 is SGHVS, CDR2 FNYEAQ. The CDR3 region has the DNA TGTGCCAGCAGCCCCGGGACAGAGCGGATGAACACTGAAGCTTTCTTT. Its protein product is CASSPGTERMNTEAFF.